This T cell receptor (beta chain) was captured in a study of identical twins. MiXCR, run by TCRdb on the 5' RACE reads, gives a single entry per CDR3 protein. The sample lists 550,000 to 700,000 distinct CDR3 sequences, roughly 9.9% occurring once. The V gene lost 3 bases and the J gene lost 1 base, with 12 bases spanning the gap. The CDR3 covers 16 residues. The germline gives CDR1 SGHAT, CDR2 FQNNGV. This clonotype has more than one count but fewer than ten. The sample also formed part of further work on yellow fever vaccine responses in identical twins.

The sequenced material came from PBMCs. V gene TRBV11-2 combines with J gene TRBJ2-2; a possible D gene is TRBD2 (5 bases). This sequence originates from a woman aged 18-29 years in good health. The CDR3 nucleotides read TGTGCCAGCAGCTTTAAGGGCGGGCTGAACACCGGGGAGCTGTTTTTT. Translated: CASSFKGGLNTGELFF.